This T cell receptor (beta chain) was sequenced for a study of blood T cell repertoires in COVID-19. Whole-study context: Samples came from the United States, Italy and Spain, spanning acute and convalescent COVID-19.

Sequencing used immunoSEQ multiplex PCR; TCRdb keeps in-frame clones, though not all of them. There are 150,000 or so clones in the sample; 87% occur only once, and roughly 1.5% lies in the top ten. The V and J ends lost 0 bases and 0 bases respectively, with 6 bases between them. The CDR3 extends over 15 amino acids. Germline V gene data show CDR1 as MNHEY and CDR2 as SVGAGI. The sequencing input was peripheral blood. V and J are TRBV6-5 and TRBJ1-3; unclear D gene. This TCR was sampled from a woman in her 50s with acute or convalescent COVID-19. CDR3: CASSYSGPSGNTIYF. DNA for the CDR3: TGTGCCAGCAGTTACTCGGGCCCCTCTGGAAACACCATATATTTT.